The source of this T cell receptor (beta chain) is a study of blood T cell repertoires in COVID-19. Study-wide context: In each case, the material was cDNA or gDNA derived from T cells, B-cell-depleted T cells, or PBMCs.

TCRdb's table, derived via immunoSEQ multiplex PCR, lists solely in-frame clones and lacks some. This repertoire shows about 59,000 clones, more than 60% found once; its top ten account for roughly 18%. Germline V gives CDR1 ENHRY, CDR2 SYGVKD. The CDR3 consists of 15 residues. Trimming removed 7 bases from V and 4 bases from J, with 18 bases in between. This chain uses TRBV10-3 with TRBJ2-3, with D perhaps matching TRBD2 (6 bases). This TCR derives from a woman aged 45-65 years with active or convalescent COVID-19. The material sequenced was peripheral blood. CDR3 sequence: CAITVDPRGADTQYF. The CDR3 coding sequence is TGTGCCATCACTGTAGACCCGCGCGGGGCAGATACGCAGTATTTT.